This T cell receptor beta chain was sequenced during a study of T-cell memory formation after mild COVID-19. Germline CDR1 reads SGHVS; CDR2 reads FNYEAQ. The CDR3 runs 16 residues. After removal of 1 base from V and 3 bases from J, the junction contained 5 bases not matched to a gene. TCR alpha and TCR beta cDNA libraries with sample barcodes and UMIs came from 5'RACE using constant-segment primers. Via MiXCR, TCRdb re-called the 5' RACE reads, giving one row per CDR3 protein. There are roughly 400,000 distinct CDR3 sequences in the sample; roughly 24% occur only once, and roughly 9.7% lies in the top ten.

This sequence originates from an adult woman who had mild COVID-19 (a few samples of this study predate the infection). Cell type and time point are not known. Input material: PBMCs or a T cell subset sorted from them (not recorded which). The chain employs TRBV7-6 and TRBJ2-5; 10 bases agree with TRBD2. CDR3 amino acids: CASSLVRTSGKETQYF. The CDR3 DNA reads TGTGCCAGCAGCTTAGTTCGGACTAGCGGTAAAGAGACCCAGTACTTC.